Given below is one T cell receptor beta chain in context. Its antigen is undetermined. This sample was included in a study of T cell responses to AZD1222 COVID-19 vaccine. Whole-study findings and limits: Researchers report vaccine-associated CD4 TCRs spanning spike, with dominance at 160-218 and 743-854. Mostly white British, mostly female donors; authors suggested clonal diversity may be underestimated. Baseline seropositivity occurred in only a handful of AZD1222 recipients.

Germline loops: CDR1 SGHRS, CDR2 YFSETQ. V lost 0 bases, J lost 0 bases, and 5 bases lay in between. This CDR3 spans 14 amino acids. TCRdb keeps only in-frame clones here, not all; method: immunoSEQ multiplex PCR. The sample contains 42,000 or so clones, 80% to 90% of which appear only once. The receptor was derived from an adult who received the MenACWY meningococcal vaccine as a control. The chain recombines TRBV5-1 with TRBJ2-3; D is possibly TRBD1 (5 bases). The sample here was peripheral blood, taken 28 days after the second dose of the MenACWY control vaccine. The CDR3 is CASSLGQSTDTQYF. CDR3 coding DNA: TGCGCCAGCAGCTTGGGACAGAGCACAGATACGCAGTATTTT. Full variable domain (rest looked up from reference TRBV5-1 and TRBJ2-3): KAGVTQTPRYLIKTRGQQVTLSCSPISGHRSVSWYQQTPGQGLQFLFEYFSETQRNKGNFPGRFSGRQFSNSRSEMNVSTLELGDSALYLCASSLGQSTDTQYFGPGTRLTVL.